The 13 T cell receptor beta chains below all came from one sample that was sequenced in a study of a mutant IDH1 vaccine in newly diagnosed glioma. No antigens are known for them. Time point indicated: week 35, safety follow-up. Doses consisted of 300 ug of mutant IDH1 20-mer peptide each, paired with topical imiquimod. TCRdb's table, derived via immunoSEQ multiplex PCR, lists solely in-frame clones and lacks some. Of about 68,000 clones in the sample, approximately 84% were seen once. The material sequenced was PBMCs, taken from a glioma patient whose treatment included an IDH1 peptide vaccine. The receptors were gathered from a young man with glioma.

This clone was seen more than once but under ten times. The chain links TRBV7-3 to TRBJ1-1; TRBD1 is a possible D gene (6 bases). The CDR3 has 13 amino acids. Trimming left V 5 bases short and J 4 bases short, with 11 bases between. Germline CDR1 and CDR2: SGHTA and FQGTGA. Here the CDR3 reads CASSPGGPTEAFF. In DNA form, the CDR3 reads TGTGCCAGCAGCCCTGGGGGGCCCACTGAAGCTTTCTTT. Using reference TRBV7-3 and TRBJ1-1 for the parts outside the CDR3, the full variable domain is GAGVSQTPSNKVTEKGKYVELRCDPISGHTALYWYRQSLGQGPEFLIYFQGTGAADDSGLPNDRFFAVRPEGSVSTLKIQRTERGDSAVYLCASSPGGPTEAFFGQGTRLTVV.

The genes are TRBV7-2 and TRBJ1-2; D is unresolved. This CDR3 region has 15 residues. Between the trimmed V and J ends, which lost 3 bases and 0 bases, there was a span of 11 bases. In germline, CDR1 is SGHTA, CDR2 FQGNSA. The CDR3 sequence is CASSFSRTANYGYTF. The CDR3 nucleotides are TGTGCCAGCAGCTTCTCCAGGACGGCTAACTATGGCTACACCTTC.

The chain has TRBV6-5 and TRBJ1-2; 9 nucleotides line up with TRBD1. Germline-derived CDR1 and CDR2 are MNHEY and SVGAGI. The CDR3 length is 14 residues. Trimming cost V 5 bases and J 8 bases; bases outside gene matches: 9. The chain's CDR3 is CASSGSTGGWGYTF. The CDR3 bases are TGTGCCAGCAGTGGTTCCACAGGGGGCTGGGGCTACACCTTC.

The V and J genes are TRBV27 and TRBJ2-7; 8 bases map to TRBD1. The ends lost 8 bases at V and 4 bases at J; junction bases unmatched: 10. This CDR3 has 14 amino acids. The germline CDR1 and CDR2 sequences are MNHEY and SMNVEV (reference sequence). CDR3 sequence reads: CASHPGQDTYEQYF. CDR3 DNA sequence: TGTGCCAGCCACCCGGGACAGGACACATACGAGCAGTACTTC.

V gene TRBV7-8 combines with J gene TRBJ2-7, with D unresolved. The germline CDR1 and CDR2 sequences are SGHVS and FQNEAQ. The V gene lost 1 base and the J gene lost 3 bases, with 13 bases spanning the gap. The CDR3 is 15 amino acids. The CDR3 protein is CASSLEQTSFYEQYF. The CDR3 DNA is TGTGCCAGCAGCTTAGAACAGACTTCTTTCTACGAGCAGTACTTC.

This clone was observed a single time. The J gene is TRBJ1-1, the V gene TRBV5-1; 7 bases align to TRBD1. V gave up 4 bases and J gave up 4 bases; unmatched junction bases: 7. This CDR3 has 14 residues. Germline V gene data show CDR1 as SGHRS and CDR2 as YFSETQ. CDR3 sequence: CASSNSQGGTEAFF. The CDR3 nucleotides read TGCGCCAGCAGCAACTCGCAGGGGGGCACTGAAGCTTTCTTT.

CDR3 sequence: CASRPTGSGGYGYTF. Written as DNA, the CDR3 is TGTGCCAGCAGACCAACAGGGTCGGGGGGCTATGGCTACACCTTC. The chain joins TRBV28 to TRBJ1-2, with D possibly being TRBD1 (6 bases). CDR1 is MDHEN, CDR2 SYDVKM, per germline. The length of the CDR3 is 15 residues. Trimming took 6 bases from V and 4 from J, leaving 18 bases between them.

The chain uses TRBV19 and TRBJ2-2, with 12 bases aligning to TRBD2. The germline V gene encodes CDR1 LNHDA and CDR2 SQIVND (reference sequence). V shed 3 bases, J shed 5 bases, and the junction held 7 bases outside the gene matches. There are 17 residues in the CDR3. The CDR3 loop is CASSILAGGLETGELFF. The CDR3 nucleotides read TGTGCCAGTAGTATCCTAGCGGGAGGGCTTGAGACCGGGGAGCTGTTTTTT.

This clone has just one count. V and J are TRBV4-1 and TRBJ1-1, with 7 positions matching TRBD1. The trim removed 4 bases at V and 3 bases at J, leaving 8 bases unmatched. Germline CDR1 reads MGHRA; CDR2 reads YSYEKL. CDR3 size: 15 residues. CDR3 protein: CASSPTTGVDTEAFF. The CDR3, as DNA: TGCGCCAGCAGCCCCACCACAGGGGTAGACACTGAAGCTTTCTTT.

The J gene is TRBJ1-1, the V gene TRBV30; D remains unclear. Trimming removed 3 bases at V and 4 bases at J, with 9 bases between. CDR3 length equals 12 residues. Germline lookup yields CDR1 GTSNPN and CDR2 SVGIG (reference sequence). Here the CDR3 DNA reads TGTGCCTGGAGACGGACGGGCACTGAAGCTTTCTTT. It is translated as CAWRRTGTEAFF.

V is TRBV29-1 and J is TRBJ2-7, with TRBD2 as a possible D gene (5 bases). The CDR3 has 15 residues. With 0 bases removed from V and 1 base from J, the gap between germline ends came to 13 bases. Germline CDR1 reads SQVTM; CDR2 reads ANQGSEA. Here the CDR3 reads CSVEDRRTGSYEQYF. Written as DNA, the CDR3 is TGCAGCGTTGAAGATCGTAGGACGGGATCCTACGAGCAGTACTTC.

The chain has TRBV27 and TRBJ1-2, with no clear D. The V end lost 6 bases, the J end lost 8 bases, and 16 bases lay between the germline ends. The germline gives CDR1 MNHEY, CDR2 SMNVEV (reference sequence). The CDR3 runs 13 residues. The CDR3 spells CASRMISGRGYTF. DNA of the CDR3: TGTGCCAGCAGAATGATTTCAGGAAGGGGCTACACCTTC.

This clone was recorded once. V is TRBV5-1 and J is TRBJ2-5, with a weak D call TRBD1 (6 bases). The CDR3 is 16 amino acids. Germline V CDR1 and CDR2: SGHRS, YFSETQ. Trimming pared 3 bases from V and 3 bases from J, leaving 18 bases between. The CDR3 nucleotides read TGCGCCAGCAGCTCCCGGGAAGGGGACATAGAAGAGACCCAGTACTTC. Translated, it gives CASSSREGDIEETQYF.